This T cell receptor (beta chain) emerged from a study of T-cell memory formation after mild COVID-19. TCRdb re-called the 5' RACE reads through MiXCR, storing one row per CDR3 protein. This sample has 150,000 to 200,000 distinct CDR3 sequences, with 10% to 15% found just once. Germline CDR1 SGHVS, CDR2 FQNEAQ. This CDR3 has 13 amino acids. V lost 5 bases to trimming and J lost 5 bases, with 12 bases between them. This clonotype was counted a few times. The sequencing input was PBMCs or a T cell subset sorted from them (not recorded which). The V and J genes are TRBV7-8 and TRBJ2-5; D is ambiguous. The sequence was collected from a man aged 18 to 29 who had mild COVID-19 (a few samples of this study predate the infection). Cell type and time point are not known. Written as DNA, the CDR3 is TGTGCCAGCAGCCCCCTTCGGTTCGAGACCCAGTACTTC. Protein product: CASSPLRFETQYF.